This T cell receptor (beta chain) is from a study of blood T cell repertoires in COVID-19. Study in general: Acute-phase and convalescent COVID-19 samples originated in the United States, Italy and Spain.

Original processing notes: Reference gene primer amplification gave nucleated cell count estimates. TCRdb's table, derived via immunoSEQ multiplex PCR, lists solely in-frame clones and lacks some. That table gives V, J and clone size, and the DNA gave D and trimming. The sample yields a few hundred thousand clones, approximately 85% seen once. The age range of participants was about 18 to 89 years, with residence in around 22 US areas. Germline V lookup: CDR1 LNHDA, CDR2 SQIVND (reference sequence). CDR3 length: 12 residues. With 4 bases removed from V and 6 bases from J, the gap between germline ends came to 9 bases.

The sequence came from a woman between 50 and 59 years old who had been exposed to COVID-19. V and J are TRBV19 and TRBJ1-1; D is undetermined. The sample consisted of PBMCs or T cells enriched from blood (not recorded which). The CDR3 region is CASSTWGAEAFF. The CDR3 nucleotides are TGTGCCAGTAGTACCTGGGGAGCTGAAGCTTTCTTT.